Listed below are T cell receptor beta chains from one sample, sequenced in a study of CD8 T cells in Susac syndrome. TCRdb re-called the immunoSEQ multiplex PCR reads through MiXCR, storing one row per CDR3 protein. The sample includes 110,000 to 150,000 distinct CDR3 sequences, approximately 94% of them seen just once. The sequenced material came from CD4+ T cells from PBMCs. All receptors come from a human donor with Susac syndrome. CDR3s include the opening cysteine and the closing phenylalanine or tryptophan. Each record gives: D gene, clone size, J gene, V gene, CDR3 DNA, CDR3 protein. D genes are given only for firm matches. Only part of the rows carry a size: once, few, many, or a class if the clone is expanded.

>TRBD2|.|TRBJ2-5|TRBV12-5
TGTGCTAGTGGACCTCAGCCGAGGACTAGCGTGACCCAGTACTTC
CASGPQPRTSVTQYF
>.|.|TRBJ1-5|TRBV12-3/TRBV12-4
TGTGCCAGCAGTTTAGCGCTGGGGGGTTATCAGCCCCAGCATTTT
CASSLALGGYQPQHF
>TRBD1|.|TRBJ2-4|TRBV5-4
TGTGCCAGCAGCACTGGGACAGGGGGCGCCGGCATTCAGTACTTC
CASSTGTGGAGIQYF
>.|.|TRBJ2-3|TRBV18
TGTGCCAGCTCACCGGTGCCGGGAGCGGTCGCAGATACGCAGTATTTT
CASSPVPGAVADTQYF
>.|once|TRBJ1-5|TRBV4-1
TGCGCCAGCAGCCAAGATGGGGCTCGTGTATCCTTACAGCCCCAGCATTTT
CASSQDGARVSLQPQHF
>.|.|TRBJ1-4|TRBV3-1
TGTGCCAGCAGCCAAGGATCTAATGAAAAACTGTTTTTT
CASSQGSNEKLFF
>TRBD1|.|TRBJ1-5|TRBV28
TGTGCCAGCTGGACAGGGACTTGGGTTAGCAATCAGCCCCAGCATTTT
CASWTGTWVSNQPQHF
>.|few|TRBJ2-5|TRBV20-1
TGCAGTGCTAGGGTGACAGGCCGAGAGACCCAGTACTTC
CSARVTGRETQYF
>TRBD1|.|TRBJ1-1|TRBV18
TGTGCCAGCTCACCGAGGACAGGGGTCGGTTTAGGGGGCACTGAAGCTTTCTTT
CASSPRTGVGLGGTEAFF
>TRBD2|.|TRBJ2-7|TRBV18
TGTGCCAGCTCACTCACTAGCGGGACCTACGAGCAGTACTTC
CASSLTSGTYEQYF
>.|.|TRBJ2-1|TRBV20-1
TGCAGTGCGGACGTCGGCAAAACCTACAATGAGCAGTTCTTC
CSADVGKTYNEQFF
>TRBD1|.|TRBJ2-1|TRBV6-2/TRBV6-3
TGTGCCAGCACCTGGGACAGGGCGACAAATGAGCAGTTCTTC
CASTWDRATNEQFF
>.|.|TRBJ2-5|TRBV7-9
TGTGCCAGCAGCTTTCTGACAGCTCAAGAGACCCAGTACTTC
CASSFLTAQETQYF
>.|.|TRBJ2-4|TRBV7-9
TGTGCCAGCAGCTTAATGCTGGGCATAGCCAAAAACATTCAGTACTTC
CASSLMLGIAKNIQYF
>.|.|TRBJ2-1|TRBV2
TGTGCCAGCAGCGATACCCGGTCAGTAGATGAGCAGTTCTTC
CASSDTRSVDEQFF
>TRBD2|.|TRBJ2-1|TRBV7-2
TGTGCCAGCAGCTTAAGTAGGACTAGCGGCTACAATGAGCAGTTCTTC
CASSLSRTSGYNEQFF
>TRBD1|.|TRBJ1-2|TRBV12-3/TRBV12-4
TGTGCCAGCAGTTTAGGGAGTGGGACAGGCGCTTATGGCTACACCTTC
CASSLGSGTGAYGYTF
>TRBD2|once|TRBJ2-1|TRBV5-1
TGCGCCAGCAGCTCGACTAGCTATAACGGCAATGAGCAGTTCTTC
CASSSTSYNGNEQFF
>.|.|TRBJ1-4|TRBV5-1
TGCGCCAGCAGCTTGGGTGGCAGTGAGAATGAAAAACTGTTTTTT
CASSLGGSENEKLFF
>.|.|TRBJ2-6|TRBV6-2/TRBV6-3
TGTGCCAGCAGTTACTCCGGGACGGTGCCTGGGGCCAACGTCCTGACTTTC
CASSYSGTVPGANVLTF
>.|once|TRBJ2-2|TRBV4-1
TGCGCCAGCAGCCAAGGTGTTCCGAACACCGGGGAGCTGTTTTTT
CASSQGVPNTGELFF
>.|.|TRBJ2-3|TRBV20-1
TGCAGTGCTACAGGGCCTTCTTCAGAGACGAAGGGGTGGGATACGCAGTATTTT
CSATGPSSETKGWDTQYF
>.|.|TRBJ2-3|TRBV29-1
TGCAGCGGTTCTCAACGGGGAACAGATACGCAGTATTTT
CSGSQRGTDTQYF
>.|.|TRBJ1-1|TRBV7-9
TGTGCCAGCCAGGGGCTCGAGAACACTGAAGCTTTCTTT
CASQGLENTEAFF
>TRBD2|.|TRBJ2-1|TRBV19
TGTGCCAGTAGTCTCTTAGCGGGAGTAGAGGACAATGAGCAGTTCTTC
CASSLLAGVEDNEQFF
>TRBD2|.|TRBJ2-5|TRBV7-6
TGTGCCAGCAGCCCAGGGACTACGCAAGAGACCCAGTACTTC
CASSPGTTQETQYF
>.|.|TRBJ2-3|TRBV3-1
TGTGCCAGCAGCCAAGATAACCTACAAACAGATACGCAGTATTTT
CASSQDNLQTDTQYF
>TRBD1|.|TRBJ2-7|TRBV5-1
TGCGCCAGCAGCCCACTGACAGGGGGCGGGTACGAGCAGTACTTC
CASSPLTGGGYEQYF
>.|.|TRBJ1-2|TRBV6-1
TGTGCCAGTAGTGAGGTCTTCGGCTACACCTTC
CASSEVFGYTF
>TRBD1|.|TRBJ1-1|TRBV29-1
TGCAGCGTTGGAAATAGAGGGGGCGTGAACACTGAAGCTTTCTTT
CSVGNRGGVNTEAFF
>.|.|TRBJ2-5|TRBV14
TGTGCCAGCAGCCAAAGGGACCTTGGAGAGACCCAGTACTTC
CASSQRDLGETQYF
>.|.|TRBJ2-2|TRBV23-1
TGCGCCGGTTTAAAGCTGAACACCGGGGAGCTGTTTTTT
CAGLKLNTGELFF
>TRBD1|.|TRBJ1-6|TRBV5-1
TGCGCCAGCAGCCAAACAGGGGAGAGTAATTCACCCCTCCACTTT
CASSQTGESNSPLHF
>TRBD2|few|TRBJ2-7|TRBV7-9
TGTGCCAGCAGCTTAGCAGGGACTACCTACGAGCAGTACTTC
CASSLAGTTYEQYF
>.|.|TRBJ1-4|TRBV19
TGTGCCAGTAGTATTCGGCAGGGACCAAATGAAAAACTGTTTTTT
CASSIRQGPNEKLFF
>.|.|TRBJ1-5|TRBV20-1
TGCAGTGGCGCGGCAGGGGTCAATCAGCCCCAGCATTTT
CSGAAGVNQPQHF